This T cell receptor beta chain derives from a study of molecular identifiers for immune sequencing clone quantification. General study findings and limits: Underestimation of highly expanded clone sizes could arise where identical TCR molecules share a barcode.

A note on this clonotype: The antigen is undetermined. A read error is possible here, since a much larger clone lies one base away.

From germline, CDR1 is KGHDR and CDR2 SFDVKD. The V end was cut by 4 bases, the J end by 6 bases, with 18 bases between. The CDR3 loop spans 16 amino acids. In preparing bulk TCR libraries, previously described methods and listed TCR primers were used. TCRdb re-called the PCR reads with MiXCR, one entry per CDR3 protein. The sample carries about 65,000 distinct CDR3 sequences, 18% recorded once. The gene calls are TRBV24-1 and TRBJ2-1; D uncertain. Sequencing used naive CD8+ T cells from blood, with Jurkat cell RNA spiked in. Subset given: FACS-sorted CD8+CD4-CCR7+CD45RA+ naive T cells. This receptor was taken from a human donor in good health. Some libraries in this study had Jurkat cell RNA spiked in. The DNA for the CDR3 is TGTGCCACCAGTGACATTATTGAGGAGAGCTCCAATGAGCAGTTCTTC. It specifies CATSDIIEESSNEQFF.